These 25 T cell receptor beta chains share one sample of origin, sequenced in a study of T cells in Graves' hyperthyroidism and ophthalmopathy. Using RNA transcripts as the source, TCR beta CDR3 regions were amplified. HTBI primers were used for first-round RT-PCR of the TCR CDR3. TCRdb independently ran MiXCR on the multiplex PCR reads; one entry per CDR3 protein. The table records under 350,000 distinct CDR3 sequences, 15% to 20% of them present only once. The sequenced sample was blood. These receptors originate from a woman between 55 and 75 years old with Graves' ophthalmopathy.

This clonotype has only a few counts. The rearrangement uses TRBV5-1 and TRBJ1-5, with D hard to call. There are 11 residues in the CDR3. Per the germline V gene, CDR1 is SGHRS and CDR2 is YFSETQ. Trimming left V 4 bases short and J 7 bases short, with 6 bases between. This CDR3 is CASSRRQPQHF. For the CDR3, the DNA is TGCGCCAGCAGCCGAAGGCAGCCCCAGCATTTT.

The rearrangement joins TRBV6-1 to TRBJ2-7; 12 bases are a match to TRBD1. With V trimmed by 5 bases and J by 2 bases, 7 bases remained unmatched. The CDR3 consists of 16 residues. Germline CDR1 and CDR2: MNHNS and SASEGT. The CDR3: CASSPPGTGGPYEQYF. The CDR3 nucleotides are TGTGCCAGCAGTCCCCCCGGGACAGGGGGCCCCTACGAGCAGTACTTC.

The table lists this clonotype with many counts. The chain joins TRBV5-5 to TRBJ2-1; 11 positions agree with TRBD2. Trimming at V came to 4 bases and at J to 6 bases, leaving 9 bases not matched to a gene. The germline CDR1 and CDR2 sequences are SGHKS and YYEKEE (reference sequence). The CDR3 sequence is 16 residues long. CDR3 nucleotide sequence: TGTGCCAGCAGCAAAGCCTTAGCGGGAGGGCCCAATGAGCAGTTCTTC. Its translation: CASSKALAGGPNEQFF.

This clonotype was counted at least ten times. This rearrangement joins TRBV4-1 to TRBJ1-4; D remains ambiguous. CDR1 is MGHRA and CDR2 is YSYEKL in the germline V gene. The CDR3 length is 17 residues. Trimming removed 2 bases at V and 7 bases at J, with 20 bases between. CDR3 DNA: TGCGCCAGCAGCCAACCTCCCCCGGGAGGCTGGGTTGAAAAACTGTTTTTT. Protein product: CASSQPPPGGWVEKLFF.

This clonotype came up a few times. The genes are TRBV19 and TRBJ1-5; 12 bases agree with TRBD1. The CDR3 runs 18 residues. The V gene end was trimmed by 1 base and the J gene end by 2 bases; junction bases not matched to a gene: 6. The germline CDR1 and CDR2 sequences are LNHDA and SQIVND (reference sequence). CDR3 sequence: CASSIVWDRGRGNQPQHF. CDR3 nucleotide sequence: TGTGCCAGTAGTATAGTTTGGGACAGGGGGCGAGGCAATCAGCCCCAGCATTTT.

This clonotype was recorded many times. The V gene is TRBV18, the J gene TRBJ2-2, with D hard to call. This CDR3 comprises 13 residues. Deletions cut 3 bases from V and 4 bases from J, with 6 bases between. Germline V gene lookup returns CDR1 KGHSH and CDR2 LQKENI. The CDR3 bases are TGTGCCAGCTCACCTGACGGCACCGGGGAGCTGTTTTTT. Translation gives CASSPDGTGELFF.

This chain's CDR3 is CSASPQGGNTGELFF. CDR3 coding DNA: TGCAGTGCTAGCCCACAGGGGGGAAACACCGGGGAGCTGTTTTTT. V usage is TRBV20-1 and J usage is TRBJ2-2; 8 nucleotides align to TRBD1. Germline-derived CDR1 and CDR2 are DFQATT and SNEGSKA (reference sequence). The ends lost 3 bases at V and 2 bases at J; junction bases unmatched: 5. The length of the CDR3 is 15 residues.

This clonotype was detected ten times or more. The chain is built from TRBV28 and TRBJ1-2; D is perhaps TRBD1 (6 bases). V was trimmed by 7 bases and J by 5 bases, leaving 20 bases between them. Germline V gives CDR1 MDHEN, CDR2 SYDVKM. This CDR3 spans 15 amino acids. The CDR3 coding sequence is TGTGCCAGCATTCACAGGGACGCCTTTGGATATGGCTACACCTTC. It specifies CASIHRDAFGYGYTF.

The chain combines TRBV11-2 with TRBJ1-2; D might be TRBD1 (5 bases). In germline, CDR1 is SGHAT, CDR2 FQNNGV. CDR3 length: 15 amino acids. Deletions cut 5 bases from V and 0 bases from J, with 13 bases between. CDR3 bases: TGTGCCAGCAGCCAGCAAAGGGGAGCTAACTATGGCTACACCTTC. Protein: CASSQQRGANYGYTF.

This clonotype occurred many times. V and J are TRBV5-6 and TRBJ1-2, with D perhaps matching TRBD1 (5 bases). Trimming cost V 9 bases and J 8 bases, with 23 bases left between them. In germline, CDR1 is SGHDT, CDR2 YYEEEE. The CDR3 consists of 14 residues. The CDR3 spells CATSTVSRLLGYTF. The CDR3 coding sequence is TGTGCCACCTCGACAGTGTCGCGTCTCTTGGGCTACACCTTC.

This clonotype was counted only a few times. The chain is built from TRBV6-2 or TRBV6-3 and TRBJ2-4, with 7 bases lining up with TRBD2. The ends lost 5 bases at V and 1 base at J; junction bases unmatched: 14. The CDR3 totals 18 residues. The V gene's germline CDR1 is MNHEY and CDR2 SVGEGT. CDR3 nucleotide sequence: TGTGCCAGCAGTCCCCGGGGAGGGCAAGGGCCGGCCAAAAACATTCAGTACTTC. It yields the protein CASSPRGGQGPAKNIQYF.

This clonotype was found many times. J is TRBJ2-7 and V is TRBV28, with TRBD2 matching 7 bases. CDR3 length equals 15 residues. Trimming removed 3 bases from V and 0 bases from J; junction bases left unmatched: 5. Per germline, CDR1 MDHEN and CDR2 SYDVKM. CDR3 in DNA: TGTGCCAGCAGTTTGAGCGGGACCATCTCCTACGAGCAGTACTTC. This sequence encodes CASSLSGTISYEQYF.

This clonotype occurred many times. This chain joins TRBV2 and TRBJ2-7, with D perhaps matching TRBD1 (6 bases). CDR3 length equals 16 residues. Germline V gene lookup returns CDR1 SNHLY and CDR2 FYNNEI. Trimming removed 5 bases at V and 1 base at J, with 18 bases between. CDR3 sequence (DNA): TGTGCCAGCAGTCAACTAGGGACACGACCATCCTACGAGCAGTACTTC. This translates into CASSQLGTRPSYEQYF. The full variable domain, in which reference TRBV2 and TRBJ2-7 provide the parts outside the CDR3, is EPEVTQTPSHQVTQMGQEVILRCVPISNHLYFYWYRQILGQKVEFLVSFYNNEISEKSEIFDDQFSVERPDGSNFTLKIRSTKLEDSAMYFCASSQLGTRPSYEQYFGPGTRLTVT.

At least ten counts were recorded for this clonotype. This sequence joins TRBV6-1 and TRBJ2-7; D not certain. Trimming took 10 bases from V and 0 from J, leaving 13 bases between them. The CDR3 is 13 amino acids. The germline gives CDR1 MNHNS, CDR2 SASEGT. The CDR3 nucleotides are TGTGCCACCTCACGTGACCGCTCCTACGAGCAGTACTTC. Translated: CATSRDRSYEQYF.

This clonotype was found many times. V is TRBV6-1 and J is TRBJ2-1; possible D gene TRBD1, 5 bases. CDR1 and CDR2 (germline): MNHNS, SASEGT. The V end was cut by 5 bases, the J end by 4 bases, with 15 bases between. The CDR3 is 15 residues long. The CDR3 DNA reads TGTGCCAGCAGTCCCCGACAGAACACTTACAATGAGCAGTTCTTC. It is translated as CASSPRQNTYNEQFF.

This clonotype has ten or more counts. The chain couples TRBV20-1 to TRBJ2-3, with D uncertain. This CDR3 is built from 13 residues. Trimming left V 1 base short and J 0 bases short, with 5 bases between. Germline-derived CDR1 and CDR2 are DFQATT and SNEGSKA (reference sequence). CDR3 region: CSARARSTDTQYF. DNA of the CDR3: TGCAGTGCTAGAGCCAGGAGCACAGATACGCAGTATTTT.

A note on this clonotype: Germline is not matched at one junction end, which may reflect a read error. The rearrangement joins TRBV12-3 or TRBV12-4 to TRBJ1-2; no reliable D call. This CDR3 region has 15 residues. The CDR3 coding sequence is TGTGCCGGCAGTTTAGATAGAACACTCCACTATGGCTACACCTTC. This encodes CAGSLDRTLHYGYTF.

The gene calls are TRBV4-3 and TRBJ2-7; no clear D. The CDR3 is 16 residues long. Germline lookup yields CDR1 LGHNA and CDR2 YSLEER. Trimming left V 1 base short and J 6 bases short, with 19 bases between. The CDR3 coding sequence is TGCGCCAGCAGCCAAGGACCTTGGGGATCCCTAGGCGAGCAGTACTTC. Protein product: CASSQGPWGSLGEQYF.

This clonotype has at least ten counts. The rearrangement joins TRBV11-2 to TRBJ1-6; no firm D call. Germline V gives CDR1 SGHAT, CDR2 FQNNGV. V was pared by 1 base and J by 10 bases, with 8 bases between. CDR3 length: 13 amino acids. The CDR3 loop reads CASSLADRSPLHF. For the CDR3, the DNA is TGTGCCAGCAGCTTAGCGGACCGGTCACCCCTCCACTTT.

This clonotype was detected many times. The chain is built from TRBV30 and TRBJ1-4; D is undetermined. The germline gives CDR1 GTSNPN, CDR2 SVGIG (reference sequence). The CDR3 is made up of 13 amino acids. The germline V and J ends were trimmed by 0 bases and 8 bases, with 10 bases remaining between them. CDR3 in DNA: TGTGCCTGGAGTGTAGGGTCGGACGAAAAACTGTTTTTT. It encodes CAWSVGSDEKLFF.

V gene TRBV5-5 combines with J gene TRBJ2-4; D gene ambiguous. Germline V gene lookup returns CDR1 SGHKS and CDR2 YYEKEE (reference sequence). V dropped 3 bases and J dropped 0 bases, with 13 bases sitting between them. CDR3 size: 16 residues. CDR3 sequence: CASSSGPGLAKNIQYF. CDR3 DNA: TGTGCCAGCAGCTCCGGACCGGGTTTAGCCAAAAACATTCAGTACTTC.

On this clonotype: Likely a read error: the CDR3 ends without its conserved phenylalanine or tryptophan. This chain joins TRBV2 and TRBJ1-5, with 7 bases fitting TRBD1. V lost 3 bases to trimming and J lost 1 base; unmatched junction nucleotides: 9. This CDR3 comprises 17 residues. Per germline, CDR1 SNHLY and CDR2 FYNNEI. The CDR3, as DNA: TGTGCCAGCAGTGAGGCGGAGGGGGCAAGGAGCAATCAGCCCCAGCATCTT. This gives the protein CASSEAEGARSNQPQHL.

The chain couples TRBV28 to TRBJ2-1; 11 nucleotides align to TRBD2. The CDR3 covers 16 residues. The germline gives CDR1 MDHEN, CDR2 SYDVKM. Trimming removed 5 bases from V and 7 bases from J; junction bases left unmatched: 10. The CDR3 DNA follows: TGTGCCAGCAGTCCCCTTAGCGGGGGGGGTACAAATGAGCAGTTCTTC. It yields the protein CASSPLSGGGTNEQFF.

The chain is built from TRBV30 and TRBJ1-5; D call uncertain. The CDR3 loop spans 18 amino acids. CDR1 GTSNPN and CDR2 SVGIG come from the germline V gene (reference sequence). V lost 0 bases, J lost 5 bases, and 23 bases lay in between. CDR3 DNA: TGTGCCTGGAGTGTACAGCGTTCGGCAAGGCGGTTGTATCAGCCCCAGCATTTT. Its translation is CAWSVQRSARRLYQPQHF.

This clonotype was detected many times. The CDR3 region is CATSDLAFGGQETQYF. The CDR3 region has the DNA TGTGCCACCAGTGATTTGGCCTTCGGGGGACAGGAGACCCAGTACTTC. The chain combines TRBV24-1 with TRBJ2-5, with D perhaps matching TRBD1 (7 bases). Trimming shortened V by 0 bases and J by 5 bases, and 15 bases separated the two germline ends. Germline values: CDR1 KGHDR, CDR2 SFDVKD. The CDR3 covers 16 residues.